The clone carrying this T cell receptor beta chain was observed many times. The germline V gene has CDR1 SGHTA and CDR2 FQGTGA. This CDR3 contains 14 residues. With 2 bases removed from V and 6 bases from J, the gap between germline ends came to 12 bases. Genomic DNA, the template, was used for profiling of the TCR beta VDJ and CDR3. Via MiXCR, TCRdb re-called the reads, giving one row per CDR3 protein. This sample carries about 160,000 distinct CDR3 sequences, 35% to 55% of them seen once, and the ten largest clones take under 1.2%. These data are taken from a study of CD8+CD57+ T cells in acquired aplastic anemia.

This receptor was obtained from a human donor in good health. The specimen was sorted CD4+, CD8+, or CD8+CD57+ T cells (not recorded which) from PBMCs. The chain employs TRBV7-3 and TRBJ2-3; no clear D gene. The CDR3 sequence: CASSLVRSTDTQYF. In DNA form, the CDR3 reads TGTGCCAGCAGCTTAGTGAGGAGTACGGATACGCAGTATTTT.